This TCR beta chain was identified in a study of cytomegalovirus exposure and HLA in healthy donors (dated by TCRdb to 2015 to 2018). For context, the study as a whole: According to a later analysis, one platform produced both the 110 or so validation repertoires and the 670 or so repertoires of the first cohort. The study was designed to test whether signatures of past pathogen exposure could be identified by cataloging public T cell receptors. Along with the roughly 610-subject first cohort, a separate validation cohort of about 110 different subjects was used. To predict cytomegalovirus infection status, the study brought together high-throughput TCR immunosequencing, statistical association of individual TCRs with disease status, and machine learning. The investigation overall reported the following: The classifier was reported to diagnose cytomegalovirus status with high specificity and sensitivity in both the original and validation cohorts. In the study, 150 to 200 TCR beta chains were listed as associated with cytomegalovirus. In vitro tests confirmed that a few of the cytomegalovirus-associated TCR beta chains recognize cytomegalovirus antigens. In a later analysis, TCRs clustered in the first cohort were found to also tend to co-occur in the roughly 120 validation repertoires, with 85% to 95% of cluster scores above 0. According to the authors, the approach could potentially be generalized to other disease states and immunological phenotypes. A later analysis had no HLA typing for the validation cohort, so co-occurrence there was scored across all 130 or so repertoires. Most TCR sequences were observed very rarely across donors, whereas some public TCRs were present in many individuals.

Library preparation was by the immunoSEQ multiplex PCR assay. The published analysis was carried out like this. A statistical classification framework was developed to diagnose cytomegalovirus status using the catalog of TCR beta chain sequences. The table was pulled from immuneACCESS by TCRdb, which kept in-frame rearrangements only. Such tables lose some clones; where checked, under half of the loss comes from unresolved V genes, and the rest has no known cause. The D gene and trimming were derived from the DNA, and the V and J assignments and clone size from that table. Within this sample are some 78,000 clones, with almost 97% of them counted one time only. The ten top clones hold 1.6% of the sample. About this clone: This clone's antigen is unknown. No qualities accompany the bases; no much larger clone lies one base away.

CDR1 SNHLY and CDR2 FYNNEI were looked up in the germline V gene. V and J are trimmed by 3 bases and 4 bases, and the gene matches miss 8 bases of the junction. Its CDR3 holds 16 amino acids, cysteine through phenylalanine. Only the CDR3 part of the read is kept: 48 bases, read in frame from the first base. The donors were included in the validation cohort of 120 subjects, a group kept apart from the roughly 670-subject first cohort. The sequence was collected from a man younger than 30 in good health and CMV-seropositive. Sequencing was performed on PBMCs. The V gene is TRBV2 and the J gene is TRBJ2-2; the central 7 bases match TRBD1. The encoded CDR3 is CASSDIEGARTGELFF. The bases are TGTGCCAGCAGTGATATTGAGGGGGCGCGCACCGGGGAGCTGTTTTTT.